This T cell receptor (beta chain) was profiled in a study of T cell responses to AZD1222 COVID-19 vaccine. Whole-study results and caveats: Clonal diversity may have been underestimated, and the donors were mostly white British, with more females than males. With two AZD1222 doses given, Spike-specific TCR breadth and depth both rose. Seropositive at baseline were only six AZD1222 recipients. Nearly half of spike-specific TCRs reportedly target variant regions that are unmutated in the B.1.351 and B.1.1.7 variants.

This table comes from immunoSEQ multiplex PCR, and its TCRdb copy is limited to in-frame clones, with some not included. Of tens of thousands of clones in the sample, about 88% were seen once. Comment on this clone: Its target is unknown.

Sample: peripheral blood, taken on day 0 of AZD1222 vaccination. The sequence derives from an adult in good health.

CDR3: CASSWGVGYTF. For the CDR3, the DNA is TGCGCCAGCAGCTGGGGGGTTGGCTACACCTTC. This chain links TRBV5-1 with TRBJ1-2, with D tentatively TRBD1 (5 bases). The CDR3 loop spans 11 amino acids. V gave up 3 bases and J gave up 7 bases, with 7 bases separating them. Germline values: CDR1 SGHRS, CDR2 YFSETQ.